The 14 T cell receptor beta chains reported below all come from one sample, sequenced in a study of blood T cell repertoires in COVID-19. Clones were read by immunoSEQ multiplex PCR, and TCRdb kept only the in-frame ones, dropping some. This sample yields 85,000 to 95,000 clones, of which about three quarters are seen a single time; around 7% belongs to the top ten. Sequenced: peripheral blood. These receptors all stem from a man between 70 and 80 years old with acute or convalescent COVID-19.

This rearrangement joins TRBV19 to TRBJ1-1; the match to TRBD1 covers 7 bases. V gave up 3 bases and J gave up 4 bases; unmatched junction bases: 5. The CDR3 sequence is 14 residues long. Germline values: CDR1 LNHDA, CDR2 SQIVND (reference sequence). This CDR3 reads CASSIIGGSTEAFF. CDR3 DNA sequence: TGTGCCAGTAGTATCATAGGGGGCTCCACTGAAGCTTTCTTT.

The gene calls are TRBV19 and TRBJ1-4; D is possibly TRBD1 (5 bases). The CDR3 is 15 amino acids. The germline V gene has CDR1 LNHDA and CDR2 SQIVND (reference sequence). V dropped 5 bases and J dropped 8 bases, with 18 bases sitting between them. The CDR3 loop reads CASSVGLGGEEKLFF. The CDR3 DNA reads as TGTGCCAGTAGTGTCGGTCTGGGGGGAGAGGAAAAACTGTTTTTT.

This chain joins TRBV3-1 (or the pseudogene TRBV3-2) and TRBJ1-4, with D hard to call. The CDR3 consists of 14 residues. V lost 6 bases, J lost 3 bases, and 11 bases lay in between. CDR1 LGHDT and CDR2 YNNKEL come from the germline V gene (reference sequence). CDR3 in amino acids: CASSSWESNEKLFF. The CDR3 DNA reads TGTGCCAGCAGTTCCTGGGAGTCTAATGAAAAACTGTTTTTT.

This clone appeared a few times. The chain combines TRBV19 with TRBJ2-5; 12 bases are a match to TRBD2. With 3 bases clipped from V and 0 bases from J, the junction kept 5 bases outside the gene matches. Germline CDR1 LNHDA, CDR2 SQIVND (reference sequence). This CDR3 is built from 17 residues. CDR3 DNA sequence: TGTGCCAGTAGTATCGGGACTAGCGGGCACTACCAAGAGACCCAGTACTTC. Its translation: CASSIGTSGHYQETQYF.

The rearrangement uses TRBV29-1 and TRBJ1-2, with D possibly being TRBD1 (5 bases). Trimming stripped 7 bases from V and 8 bases from J, with 17 bases between. CDR1 SQVTM and CDR2 ANQGSEA come from the germline V gene. The CDR3 loop spans 12 amino acids. The DNA of the CDR3 is TGCAGCGCTGACAGACCAGACAGAGGCTACACCTTC. It translates to CSADRPDRGYTF. Using reference TRBV29-1 and TRBJ1-2 for the parts outside the CDR3, the full variable domain is SAVISQKPSRDICQRGTSLTIQCQVDSQVTMMFWYRQQPGQSLTLIATANQGSEATYESGFVIDKFPISRPNLTFSTLTVSNMSPEDSSIYLCSADRPDRGYTFGSGTRLTVV.

This sequence joins TRBV6-1 and TRBJ2-7; TRBD1 matches at 8 bases. V lost 3 bases to trimming and J lost 5 bases; unmatched junction nucleotides: 6. CDR3 length equals 14 residues. Germline CDR1 MNHNS, CDR2 SASEGT. The DNA for the CDR3 is TGTGCCAGCAGTGATTGGACAGGGCAGAACGAGCAGTACGTC. As protein: CASSDWTGQNEQYV.

This chain connects TRBV14 to TRBJ2-1; D is perhaps TRBD2 (5 bases). The V end lost 1 base, the J end lost 0 bases, and 10 bases lay between the germline ends. From germline, CDR1 is SGHDN and CDR2 FVKESK. The CDR3 totals 16 residues. Here the CDR3 DNA reads TGTGCCAGCAGCCAAGGGTCGGGGAGCTCCTACAATGAGCAGTTCTTC. As protein: CASSQGSGSSYNEQFF.

This rearrangement joins TRBV5-1 to TRBJ2-3; D unclear. CDR1 and CDR2 from the germline V gene are SGHRS and YFSETQ. The CDR3 has 15 residues. The germline V and J ends were trimmed by 1 base and 2 bases, with 11 bases remaining between them. The DNA of the CDR3 is TGCGCCAGCAGCTTGTCTGGCTTGCCCACAGATACGCAGTATTTT. Translated, it gives CASSLSGLPTDTQYF.

This clone was counted a few times. The CDR3 DNA reads as TGTGCCAGCAGCTTCCTGCCAGGGGCGAACTCTGGGGCCAACGTCCTGACTTTC. Translated, it gives CASSFLPGANSGANVLTF. The chain employs TRBV5-5 and TRBJ2-6; possibly TRBD1 for D (6 bases). The CDR3 extends over 18 amino acids. Between the trimmed V and J ends, which lost 2 bases and 0 bases, there was a span of 15 bases. The germline V gene encodes CDR1 SGHKS and CDR2 YYEKEE (reference sequence).

V gene TRBV2 combines with J gene TRBJ2-1; 10 bases line up with TRBD1. The ends lost 6 bases at V and 4 bases at J; junction bases unmatched: 3. Germline V gene data show CDR1 as SNHLY and CDR2 as FYNNEI. The CDR3 has 14 residues. Here the CDR3 reads CASSRDRGYNEQFF. The CDR3 DNA sequence: TGTGCCAGCAGCCGGGACAGGGGATACAATGAGCAGTTCTTC.

The chain employs TRBV5-6 and TRBJ2-2; perhaps TRBD1 as D (6 bases). Trimming took off 0 bases at V and 3 bases at J, with 9 bases between the two ends. CDR1 is SGHDT, CDR2 YYEEEE, per germline. The CDR3 contains 15 residues. The CDR3 DNA is TGTGCCAGCAGCTTGGTAGGGGGTTACACCGGGGAGCTGTTTTTT. Translating it yields CASSLVGGYTGELFF.

In this sample, this clone turned up a few times. Other DNA sequences of this sample code for an identical CDR3. CDR3 residues: CATSRDGGGGQPQHF. In DNA form, the CDR3 reads TGTGCCACCAGCAGAGATGGAGGGGGCGGGCAGCCCCAGCATTTT. The chain employs TRBV15 and TRBJ1-5, with 7 bases lining up with TRBD1. After removal of 0 bases from V and 7 bases from J, the junction contained 6 bases not matched to a gene. CDR3 length: 15 residues. Per germline, CDR1 LNHNV and CDR2 YYDKDF (reference sequence).

This chain links TRBV10-3 with TRBJ1-5, with a possible D match to TRBD1 (6 bases). The CDR3 length is 13 residues. Germline CDR1 ENHRY, CDR2 SYGVKD. V was trimmed by 9 bases and J by 3 bases, leaving 12 bases between them. In nucleotides, the CDR3 is TGTGCCATAAAAGGACAGCTCAATCAGCCCCAGCATTTT. Protein sequence: CAIKGQLNQPQHF.

This clone was observed a single time. CDR3 residues: CASGTGIYGYTF. For the CDR3, the DNA is TGTGCCAGCGGCACAGGGATCTATGGCTACACCTTC. The V and J genes are TRBV27 and TRBJ1-2; D perhaps matches TRBD1 (6 bases). The CDR3 length is 12 residues. Germline V gene lookup returns CDR1 MNHEY and CDR2 SMNVEV (reference sequence). Trimming pared 8 bases from V and 4 bases from J, leaving 11 bases between.